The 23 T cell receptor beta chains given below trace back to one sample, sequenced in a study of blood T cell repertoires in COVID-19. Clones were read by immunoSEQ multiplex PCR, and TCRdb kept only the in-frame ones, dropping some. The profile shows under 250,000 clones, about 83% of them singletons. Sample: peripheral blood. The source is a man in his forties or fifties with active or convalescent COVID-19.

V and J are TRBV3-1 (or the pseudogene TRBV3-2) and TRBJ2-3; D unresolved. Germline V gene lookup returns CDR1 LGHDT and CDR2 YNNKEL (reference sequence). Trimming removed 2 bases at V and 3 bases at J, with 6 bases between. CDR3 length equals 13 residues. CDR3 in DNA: TGTGCCAGCAGCCAATTGTCTACAGATACGCAGTATTTT. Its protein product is CASSQLSTDTQYF.

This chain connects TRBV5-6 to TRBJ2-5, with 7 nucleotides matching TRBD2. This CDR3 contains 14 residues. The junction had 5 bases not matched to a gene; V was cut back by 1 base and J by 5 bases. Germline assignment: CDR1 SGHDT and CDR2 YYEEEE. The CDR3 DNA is TGTGCCAGCAGCTTGATGGGGGGAGGGGAGACCCAGTACTTC. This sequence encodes CASSLMGGGETQYF.

CDR3 sequence (DNA): TGCGCCAGCAGCCACCAATCGGCGAGAGGAGGCCTTTATGGCTACACCTTC. It translates to CASSHQSARGGLYGYTF. The V gene is TRBV4-3, the J gene TRBJ1-2, with D uncertain. Per germline, CDR1 LGHNA and CDR2 YSLEER. The CDR3 is 17 amino acids. The V and J ends lost 3 bases and 5 bases respectively, with 22 bases between them.

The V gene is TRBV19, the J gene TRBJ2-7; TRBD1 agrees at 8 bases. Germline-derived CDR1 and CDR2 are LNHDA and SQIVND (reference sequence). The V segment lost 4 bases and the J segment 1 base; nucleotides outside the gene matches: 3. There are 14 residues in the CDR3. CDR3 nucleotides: TGTGCCAGTAGTACCCGGGACAGGTCCTACGAGCAGTACTTC. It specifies CASSTRDRSYEQYF.

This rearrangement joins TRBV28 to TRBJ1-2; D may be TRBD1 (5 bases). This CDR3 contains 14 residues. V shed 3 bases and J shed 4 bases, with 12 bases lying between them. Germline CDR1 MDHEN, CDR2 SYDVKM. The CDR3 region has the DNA TGTGCCAGCAGTTTGCCGGGGGGGTTCTATGGCTACACCTTC. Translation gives CASSLPGGFYGYTF.

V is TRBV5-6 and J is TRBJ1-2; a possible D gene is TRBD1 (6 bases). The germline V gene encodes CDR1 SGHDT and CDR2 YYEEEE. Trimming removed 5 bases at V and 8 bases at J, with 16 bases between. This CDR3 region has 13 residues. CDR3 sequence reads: CASRANRVGGYTF. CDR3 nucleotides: TGTGCCAGCAGGGCTAACAGGGTAGGGGGCTACACCTTC.

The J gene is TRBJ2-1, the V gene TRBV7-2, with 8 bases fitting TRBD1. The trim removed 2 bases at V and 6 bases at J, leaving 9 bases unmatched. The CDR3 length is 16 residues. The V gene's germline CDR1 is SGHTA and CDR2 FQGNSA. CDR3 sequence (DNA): TGTGCCAGCAGCTTAATCGTGGACAGGGCGGGCAATGAGCAGTTCTTC. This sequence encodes CASSLIVDRAGNEQFF.

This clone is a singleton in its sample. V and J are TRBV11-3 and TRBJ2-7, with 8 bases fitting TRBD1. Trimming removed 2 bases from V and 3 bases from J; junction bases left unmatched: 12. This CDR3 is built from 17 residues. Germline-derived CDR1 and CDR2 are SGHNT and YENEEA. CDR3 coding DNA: TGTGCCAGCAGCTTACGAGGGGCCGGGACAGGACGCTACGAGCAGTACTTC. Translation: CASSLRGAGTGRYEQYF.

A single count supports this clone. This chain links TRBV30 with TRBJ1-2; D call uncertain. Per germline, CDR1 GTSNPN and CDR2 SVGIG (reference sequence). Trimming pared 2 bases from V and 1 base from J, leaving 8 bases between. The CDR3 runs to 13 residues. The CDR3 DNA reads TGTGCCTGGAGTCGAACAGTTAACTATGGCTACACCTTC. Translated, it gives CAWSRTVNYGYTF.

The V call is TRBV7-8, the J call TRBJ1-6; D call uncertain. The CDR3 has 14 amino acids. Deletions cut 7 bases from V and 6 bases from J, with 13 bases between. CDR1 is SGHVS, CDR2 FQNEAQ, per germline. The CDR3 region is CASMAFSGNSPLHF. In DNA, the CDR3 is TGTGCCAGCATGGCATTCTCGGGTAATTCACCCCTCCACTTT.

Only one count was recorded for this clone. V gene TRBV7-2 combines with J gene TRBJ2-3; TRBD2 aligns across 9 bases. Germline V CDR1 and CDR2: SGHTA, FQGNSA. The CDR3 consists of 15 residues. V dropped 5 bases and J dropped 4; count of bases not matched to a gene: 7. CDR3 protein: CASSPLAGESDTQYF. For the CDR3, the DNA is TGTGCCAGCAGCCCCTTAGCGGGGGAGTCAGATACGCAGTATTTT.

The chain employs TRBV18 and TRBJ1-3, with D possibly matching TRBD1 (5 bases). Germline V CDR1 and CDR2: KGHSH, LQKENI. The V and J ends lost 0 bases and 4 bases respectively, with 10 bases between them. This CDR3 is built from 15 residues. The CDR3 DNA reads TGTGCCAGCTCACCACCGGACAAGCCGGGAAACACCATATATTTT. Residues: CASSPPDKPGNTIYF.

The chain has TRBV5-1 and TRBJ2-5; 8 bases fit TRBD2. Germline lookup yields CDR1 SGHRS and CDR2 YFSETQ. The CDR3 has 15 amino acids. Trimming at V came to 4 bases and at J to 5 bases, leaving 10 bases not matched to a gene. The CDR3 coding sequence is TGCGCCAGCAGCACCGTAGCGGGGTCTGCGGAGACCCAGTACTTC. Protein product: CASSTVAGSAETQYF.

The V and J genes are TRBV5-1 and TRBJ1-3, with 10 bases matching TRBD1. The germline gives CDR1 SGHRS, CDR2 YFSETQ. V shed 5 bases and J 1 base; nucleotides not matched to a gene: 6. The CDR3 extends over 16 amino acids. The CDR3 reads CASSWRDRGSGNTIYF. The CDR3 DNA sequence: TGCGCCAGCAGTTGGCGGGACAGGGGTTCTGGAAACACCATATATTTT. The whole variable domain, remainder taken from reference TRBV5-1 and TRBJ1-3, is KAGVTQTPRYLIKTRGQQVTLSCSPISGHRSVSWYQQTPGQGLQFLFEYFSETQRNKGNFPGRFSGRQFSNSRSEMNVSTLELGDSALYLCASSWRDRGSGNTIYFGEGSWLTVV.

The CDR3 region is CASSFGGGDTQYF. In DNA form, the CDR3 reads TGTGCCAGCAGCTTCGGGGGGGGTGATACGCAGTATTTT. The chain employs TRBV7-2 and TRBJ2-3; TRBD2 agrees at 8 bases. This CDR3 comprises 13 residues. Germline assignment: CDR1 SGHTA and CDR2 FQGNSA. Trimming removed 3 bases from V and 6 bases from J; junction bases left unmatched: 2.

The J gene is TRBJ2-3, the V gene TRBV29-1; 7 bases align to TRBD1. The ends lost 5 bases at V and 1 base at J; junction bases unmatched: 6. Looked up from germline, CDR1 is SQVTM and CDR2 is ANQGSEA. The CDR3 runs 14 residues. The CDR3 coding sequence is TGCAGCGTTTTGGGAGACAGGGGCACAGATACGCAGTATTTT. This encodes CSVLGDRGTDTQYF.

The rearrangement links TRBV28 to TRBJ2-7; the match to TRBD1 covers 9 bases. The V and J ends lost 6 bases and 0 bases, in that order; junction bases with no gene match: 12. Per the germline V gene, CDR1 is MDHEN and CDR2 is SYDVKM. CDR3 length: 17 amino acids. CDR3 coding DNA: TGTGCCAGCAGAACTTACAAGGGACAGGGCAACTCCTACGAGCAGTACTTC. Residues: CASRTYKGQGNSYEQYF.

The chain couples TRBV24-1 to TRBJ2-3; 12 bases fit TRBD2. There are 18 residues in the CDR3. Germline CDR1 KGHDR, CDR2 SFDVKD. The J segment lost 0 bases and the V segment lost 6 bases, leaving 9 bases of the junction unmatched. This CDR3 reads CATSSRTSGIASTDTQYF. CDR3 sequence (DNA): TGTGCCACCAGTAGCAGGACTAGCGGGATCGCTAGCACAGATACGCAGTATTTT.

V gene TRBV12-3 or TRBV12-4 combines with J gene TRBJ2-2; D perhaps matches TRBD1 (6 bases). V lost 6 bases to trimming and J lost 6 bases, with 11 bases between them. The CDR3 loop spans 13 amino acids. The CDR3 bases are TGTGCCAGCAGAATCAGGGGCGCCGGGGAGCTGTTTTTT. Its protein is CASRIRGAGELFF.

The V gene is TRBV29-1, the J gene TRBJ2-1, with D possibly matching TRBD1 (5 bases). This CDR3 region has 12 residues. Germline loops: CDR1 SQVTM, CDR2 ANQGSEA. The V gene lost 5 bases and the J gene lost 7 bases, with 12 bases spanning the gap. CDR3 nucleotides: TGCAGCGTTAGGGGCGCAGGTAATGAGCAGTTCTTC. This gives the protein CSVRGAGNEQFF.

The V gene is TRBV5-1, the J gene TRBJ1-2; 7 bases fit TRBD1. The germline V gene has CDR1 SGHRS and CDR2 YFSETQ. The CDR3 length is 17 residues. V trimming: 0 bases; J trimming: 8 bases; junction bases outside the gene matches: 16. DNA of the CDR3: TGCGCCAGCAGCTTGGAAGTTCGGTACAGGGGAGCGAAAGGCTACACCTTC. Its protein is CASSLEVRYRGAKGYTF.

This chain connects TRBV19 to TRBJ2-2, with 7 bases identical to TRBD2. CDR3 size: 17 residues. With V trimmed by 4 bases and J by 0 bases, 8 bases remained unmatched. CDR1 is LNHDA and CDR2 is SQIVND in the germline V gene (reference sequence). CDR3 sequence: CASSKGLADSNTGELFF. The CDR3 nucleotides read TGTGCCAGTAGTAAAGGGCTAGCGGATTCGAACACCGGGGAGCTGTTTTTT.

CDR3 sequence reads: CASSPMVAGVDTQYF. DNA for the CDR3: TGTGCCAGCAGCCCAATGGTAGCGGGAGTTGATACGCAGTATTTT. The chain carries TRBV6-5 and TRBJ2-3; 9 positions match TRBD2. Germline V gene lookup returns CDR1 MNHEY and CDR2 SVGAGI. This CDR3 is 15 amino acids long. V shed 6 bases and J 6 bases; nucleotides not matched to a gene: 10.